This T cell receptor beta chain was identified during a study of blood T cell repertoires in COVID-19. Whole-study context: Italy, Spain and the United States were the sources of the convalescent and acute COVID-19 samples.

Assay used: immunoSEQ multiplex PCR; TCRdb lists only in-frame clones, some missing. The sample lists tens of thousands of clones, around 86% occurring once. This clone occurred once. V lost 7 bases and J lost 7; bases outside the gene matches: 17. Germline V gives CDR1 LNHDA, CDR2 SQIVND (reference sequence). The CDR3 extends over 16 amino acids. The receptor comes from a man aged 35-49 years with active COVID-19. Sequencing was carried out using peripheral blood. The gene calls are TRBV19 and TRBJ1-2; TRBD1 aligns across 8 bases. The CDR3 protein is CASTEPLRGRSLGYTF. DNA for the CDR3: TGTGCCAGTACCGAACCCCTCAGGGGGCGCTCTCTTGGCTACACCTTC.